This T cell receptor (beta chain) is from a study of T cells in localized non-small cell lung cancer. Regarding the study as a whole: Among the top 100 tumor clones, a median about 58 appeared in adjacent lung. Tumor trailed uninvolved adjacent lung in T cell clonality, which peaked there. Prolonged overall survival went with higher T cell density in the blood. Heterogeneity remains possible because sequencing was limited to only one tumor region.

A remark on this clone: What it recognizes is unknown.

Libraries were prepared by immunoSEQ multiplex PCR; TCRdb keeps only in-frame clonotypes and omits some of them. The sample includes 15,000 to 20,000 clones, around 83% of them seen just once. This CDR3 region has 16 residues. With V trimmed by 4 bases and J by 5 bases, 13 bases remained unmatched. Germline V lookup: CDR1 SGHRS, CDR2 YFSETQ. This sequence originates from a female donor of 60 years or more with stage I lung adenocarcinoma. The chain uses TRBV5-1 and TRBJ2-7, with 9 bases fitting TRBD2. Sequencing used peripheral blood, obtained before any cancer treatment. CDR3 in DNA: TGCGCCAGCAGCCCCCGTGGTAGCGGGGGTATCCACGAGCAGTACTTC. As protein: CASSPRGSGGIHEQYF.